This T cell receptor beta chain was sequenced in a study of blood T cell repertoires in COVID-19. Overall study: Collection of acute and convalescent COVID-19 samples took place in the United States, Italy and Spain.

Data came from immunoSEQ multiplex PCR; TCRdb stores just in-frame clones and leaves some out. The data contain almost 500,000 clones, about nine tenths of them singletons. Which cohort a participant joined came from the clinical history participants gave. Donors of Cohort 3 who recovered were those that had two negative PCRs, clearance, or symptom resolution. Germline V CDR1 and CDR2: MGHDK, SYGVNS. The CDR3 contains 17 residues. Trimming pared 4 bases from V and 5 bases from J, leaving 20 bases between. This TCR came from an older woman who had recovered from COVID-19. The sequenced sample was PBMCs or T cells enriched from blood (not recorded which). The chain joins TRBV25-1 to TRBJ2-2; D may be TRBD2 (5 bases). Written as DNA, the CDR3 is TGTGCCAGCAGTGCCCCAGAGGGTATAACGGGGACCGGGGAGCTGTTTTTT. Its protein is CASSAPEGITGTGELFF.